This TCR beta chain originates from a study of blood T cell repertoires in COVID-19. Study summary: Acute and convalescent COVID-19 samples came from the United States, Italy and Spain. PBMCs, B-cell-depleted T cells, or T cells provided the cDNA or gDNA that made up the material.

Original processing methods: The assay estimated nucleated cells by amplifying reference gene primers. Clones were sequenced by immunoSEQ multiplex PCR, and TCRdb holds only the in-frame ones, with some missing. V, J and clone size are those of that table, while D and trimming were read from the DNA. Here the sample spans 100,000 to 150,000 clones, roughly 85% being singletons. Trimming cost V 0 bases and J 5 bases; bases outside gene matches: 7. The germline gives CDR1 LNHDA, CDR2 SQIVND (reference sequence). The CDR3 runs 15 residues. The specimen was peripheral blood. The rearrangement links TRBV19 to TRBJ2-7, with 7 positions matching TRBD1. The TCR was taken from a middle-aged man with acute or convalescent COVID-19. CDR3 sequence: CASSIDHRGSNEQYF. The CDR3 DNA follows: TGTGCCAGTAGTATAGATCACAGGGGTAGCAACGAGCAGTACTTC.